The next 5 T cell receptor beta chains were all read from a single sample in a study of T cell responses to AZD1222 COVID-19 vaccine. Generated by immunoSEQ multiplex PCR, the TCRdb table keeps only in-frame clones and is missing some. The sample yields under 150,000 clones, over 80% seen once. This specimen consisted of peripheral blood, obtained on day 0 of AZD1222 vaccination. The receptors originated from an adult in good health.

The V call is TRBV5-6, the J call TRBJ2-7, with 8 bases fitting TRBD1. CDR3 length equals 15 residues. Per the germline V gene, CDR1 is SGHDT and CDR2 is YYEEEE. Trimming removed 0 bases from V and 5 bases from J; junction bases left unmatched: 7. CDR3 sequence reads: CASSLDPGGWNEQYF. The CDR3 DNA reads as TGTGCCAGCAGCTTGGATCCAGGGGGCTGGAACGAGCAGTACTTC.

The chain couples TRBV5-1 to TRBJ1-3; 9 positions agree with TRBD1. Germline CDR1 SGHRS, CDR2 YFSETQ. The J segment lost 0 bases and the V segment lost 0 bases, leaving 4 bases of the junction unmatched. The CDR3 consists of 17 residues. The CDR3 DNA is TGCGCCAGCAGCTTGGGTGGGACAGGGAGCTCTGGAAACACCATATATTTT. Protein sequence: CASSLGGTGSSGNTIYF.

This sequence joins TRBV27 and TRBJ2-3; 11 bases align to TRBD1. The V and J ends lost 5 bases and 4 bases, in that order; junction bases with no gene match: 2. The CDR3 extends over 14 amino acids. Germline V CDR1 and CDR2: MNHEY, SMNVEV (reference sequence). The CDR3 reads CASSTGQGADTQYF. Written as DNA, the CDR3 is TGTGCCAGCAGTACGGGACAGGGGGCAGATACGCAGTATTTT.

This chain joins TRBV9 and TRBJ1-1, with unresolved D. This CDR3 contains 15 residues. CDR1 is SGDLS and CDR2 is YYNGEE in the germline V gene. V was trimmed by 0 bases and J by 6 bases, leaving 15 bases between them. The CDR3 sequence is CASSVGGDLGAEAFF. The CDR3 region has the DNA TGTGCCAGCAGCGTAGGAGGAGACCTGGGCGCTGAAGCTTTCTTT.

This clone was seen once. The V gene is TRBV3-1 (or the pseudogene TRBV3-2), the J gene TRBJ2-7; D gene ambiguous. V shed 2 bases and J shed 2 bases, with 7 bases lying between them. CDR3 length equals 13 residues. Germline CDR1 reads LGHDT; CDR2 reads YNNKEL (reference sequence). The CDR3 DNA is TGTGCCAGCAGCCAAAGGTTCCCCTACGAGCAGTACTTC. Protein product: CASSQRFPYEQYF.